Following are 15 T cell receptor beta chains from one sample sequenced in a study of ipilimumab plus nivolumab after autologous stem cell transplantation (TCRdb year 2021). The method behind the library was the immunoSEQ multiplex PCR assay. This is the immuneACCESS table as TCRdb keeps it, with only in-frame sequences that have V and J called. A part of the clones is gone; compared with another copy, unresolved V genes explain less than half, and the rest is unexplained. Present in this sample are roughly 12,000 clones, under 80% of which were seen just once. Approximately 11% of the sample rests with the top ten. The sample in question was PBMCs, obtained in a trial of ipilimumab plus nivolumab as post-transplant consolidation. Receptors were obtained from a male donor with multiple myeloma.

CDR3 loop: CASSFPRRRGDRVTIYF. In nucleotides, the CDR3 is TGTGCCAGCAGTTTTCCCCGGCGGAGGGGGGATCGGGTCACCATATATTTT. The chain combines TRBV28 with TRBJ1-3, with D possibly matching TRBD1 (6 bases). The germline V gene has CDR1 MDHEN and CDR2 SYDVKM. The CDR3 runs 17 residues. V lost 3 bases and J 9 bases, leaving 24 bases between the germline ends.

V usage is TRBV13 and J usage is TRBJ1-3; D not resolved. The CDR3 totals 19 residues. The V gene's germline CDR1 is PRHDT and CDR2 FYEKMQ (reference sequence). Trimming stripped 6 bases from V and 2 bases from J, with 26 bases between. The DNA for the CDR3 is TGTGCCAGCAGTAGCCGCCCACTACGGCCTTGGAATGCTGGAAACACCATATATTTT. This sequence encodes CASSSRPLRPWNAGNTIYF.

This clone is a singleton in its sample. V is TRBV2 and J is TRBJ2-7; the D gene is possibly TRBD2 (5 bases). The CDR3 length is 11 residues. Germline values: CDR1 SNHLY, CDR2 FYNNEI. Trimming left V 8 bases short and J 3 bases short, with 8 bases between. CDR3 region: CASRDFYEQYF. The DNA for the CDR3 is TGTGCCAGCCGGGATTTCTACGAGCAGTACTTC.

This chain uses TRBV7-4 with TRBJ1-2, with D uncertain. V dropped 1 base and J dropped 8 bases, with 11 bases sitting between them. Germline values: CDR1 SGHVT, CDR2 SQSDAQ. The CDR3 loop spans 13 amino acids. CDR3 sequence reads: CASSLEGRTGYTF. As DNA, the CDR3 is TGTGCCAGCAGCTTAGAGGGCAGGACGGGCTACACCTTC.

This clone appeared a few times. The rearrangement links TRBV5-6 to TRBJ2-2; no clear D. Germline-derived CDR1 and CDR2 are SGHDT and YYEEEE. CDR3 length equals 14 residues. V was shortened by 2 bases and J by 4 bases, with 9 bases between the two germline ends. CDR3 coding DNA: TGTGCCAGCAGCTTACAGTCCATCACCGGGGAGCTGTTTTTT. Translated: CASSLQSITGELFF.

Here the CDR3 DNA reads TGTGCCAGCAGCTTAGAACGCGGGGGGGCGTACGAGCAGTACTTC. Amino acid sequence: CASSLERGGAYEQYF. The chain is built from TRBV11-1 and TRBJ2-7, with TRBD2 identical over 9 bases. V trimming: 1 base; J trimming: 4 bases; junction bases outside the gene matches: 5. This CDR3 region has 15 residues. The V gene's germline CDR1 is SGHAT and CDR2 FQDESV (reference sequence).

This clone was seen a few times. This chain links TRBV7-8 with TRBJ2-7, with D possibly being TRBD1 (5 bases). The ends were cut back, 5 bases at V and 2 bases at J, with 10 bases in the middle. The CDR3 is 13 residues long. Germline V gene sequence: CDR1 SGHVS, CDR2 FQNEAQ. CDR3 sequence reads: CASSTRQTYEQYF. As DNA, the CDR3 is TGTGCCAGCAGCACCCGACAGACCTACGAGCAGTACTTC.

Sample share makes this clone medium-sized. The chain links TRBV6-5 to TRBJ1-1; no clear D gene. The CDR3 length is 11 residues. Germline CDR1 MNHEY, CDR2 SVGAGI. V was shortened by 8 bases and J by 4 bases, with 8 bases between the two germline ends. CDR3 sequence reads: CASYDFTEAFF. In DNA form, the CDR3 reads TGTGCCAGCTACGATTTCACTGAAGCTTTCTTT.

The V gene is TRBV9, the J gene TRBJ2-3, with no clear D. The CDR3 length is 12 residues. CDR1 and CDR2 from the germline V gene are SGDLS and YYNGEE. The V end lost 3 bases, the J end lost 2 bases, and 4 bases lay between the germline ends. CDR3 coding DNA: TGTGCCAGCAGCGCTTACACAGATACGCAGTATTTT. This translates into CASSAYTDTQYF. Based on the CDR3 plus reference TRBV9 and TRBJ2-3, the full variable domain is DSGVTQTPKHLITATGQRVTLRCSPRSGDLSVYWYQQSLDQGLQFLIQYYNGEERAKGNILERFSAQQFPDLHSELNLSSLELGDSALYFCASSAYTDTQYFGPGTRLTVL.

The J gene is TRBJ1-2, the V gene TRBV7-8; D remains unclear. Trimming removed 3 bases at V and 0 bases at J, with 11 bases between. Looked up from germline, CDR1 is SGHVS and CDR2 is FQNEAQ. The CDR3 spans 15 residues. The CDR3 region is CASSLGVGANYGYTF. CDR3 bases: TGTGCCAGCAGCTTGGGAGTCGGGGCTAACTATGGCTACACCTTC.

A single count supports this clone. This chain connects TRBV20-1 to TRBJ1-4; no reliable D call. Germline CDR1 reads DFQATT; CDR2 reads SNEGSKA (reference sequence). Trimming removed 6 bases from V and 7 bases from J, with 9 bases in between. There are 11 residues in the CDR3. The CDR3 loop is CSAKLLEKLFF. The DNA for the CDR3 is TGCAGTGCAAAATTGCTTGAAAAACTGTTTTTT.

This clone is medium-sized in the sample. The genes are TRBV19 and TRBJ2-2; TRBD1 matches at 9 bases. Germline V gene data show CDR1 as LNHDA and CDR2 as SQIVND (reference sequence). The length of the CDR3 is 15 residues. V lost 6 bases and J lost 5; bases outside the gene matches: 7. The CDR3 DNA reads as TGTGCCAGTAGGTCACAGGGGGCGGAAACCGGGGAGCTGTTTTTT. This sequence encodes CASRSQGAETGELFF.

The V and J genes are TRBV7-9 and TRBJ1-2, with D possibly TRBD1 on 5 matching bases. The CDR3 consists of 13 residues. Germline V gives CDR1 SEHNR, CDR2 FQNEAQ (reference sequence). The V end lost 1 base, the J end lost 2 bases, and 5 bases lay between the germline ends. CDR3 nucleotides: TGTGCCAGCAGCTTAGGACAGAACTATGGCTACACCTTC. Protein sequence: CASSLGQNYGYTF.

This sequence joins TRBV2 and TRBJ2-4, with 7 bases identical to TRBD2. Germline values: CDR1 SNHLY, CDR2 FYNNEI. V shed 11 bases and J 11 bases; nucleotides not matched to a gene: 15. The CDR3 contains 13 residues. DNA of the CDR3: TGTGCCTCCCGGGGGGACGCCCCCCACTTTCAGTACTTC. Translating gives CASRGDAPHFQYF.

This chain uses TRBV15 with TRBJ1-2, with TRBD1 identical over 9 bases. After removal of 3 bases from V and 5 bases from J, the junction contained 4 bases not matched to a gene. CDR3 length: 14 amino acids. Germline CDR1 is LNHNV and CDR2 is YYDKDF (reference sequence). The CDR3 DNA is TGTGCCACCAGCAGGGACAGGGGAGTTTATGGCTACACCTTC. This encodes CATSRDRGVYGYTF. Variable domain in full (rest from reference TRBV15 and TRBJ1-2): DAMVIQNPRYQVTQFGKPVTLSCSQTLNHNVMYWYQQKSSQAPKLLFHYYDKDFNNEADTPDNFQSRRPNTSFCFLDIRSPGLGDTAMYLCATSRDRGVYGYTFGSGTRLTVV.